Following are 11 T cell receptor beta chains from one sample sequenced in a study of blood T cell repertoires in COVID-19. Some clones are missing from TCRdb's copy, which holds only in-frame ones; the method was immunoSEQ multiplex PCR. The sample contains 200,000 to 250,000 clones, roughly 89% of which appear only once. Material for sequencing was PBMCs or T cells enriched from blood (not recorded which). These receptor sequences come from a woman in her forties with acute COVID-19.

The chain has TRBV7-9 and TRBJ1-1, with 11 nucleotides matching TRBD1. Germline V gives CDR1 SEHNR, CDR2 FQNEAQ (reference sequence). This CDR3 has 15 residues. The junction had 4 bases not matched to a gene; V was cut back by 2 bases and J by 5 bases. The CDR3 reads CASSLFGTGGTEAFF. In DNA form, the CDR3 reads TGTGCCAGCAGCTTATTTGGGACAGGGGGTACTGAAGCTTTCTTT. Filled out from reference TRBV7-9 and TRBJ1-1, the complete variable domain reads DTGVSQNPRHKITKRGQNVTFRCDPISEHNRLYWYRQTLGQGPEFLTYFQNEAQLEKSRLLSDRFSAERPKGSFSTLEIQRTEQGDSAMYLCASSLFGTGGTEAFFGQGTRLTVV.

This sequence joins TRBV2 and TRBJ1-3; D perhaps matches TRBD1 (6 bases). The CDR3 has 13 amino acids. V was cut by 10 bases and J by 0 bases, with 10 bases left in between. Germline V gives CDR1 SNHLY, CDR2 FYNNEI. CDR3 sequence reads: CATTGTSGNTIYF. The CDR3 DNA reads TGTGCCACCACAGGGACCTCTGGAAACACCATATATTTT.

This CDR3 is CASRGGFTEAFF. CDR3 coding DNA: TGTGCCAGTAGAGGAGGGTTCACTGAAGCTTTCTTT. The chain recombines TRBV19 with TRBJ1-1; D not certain. Germline CDR1 and CDR2: LNHDA and SQIVND (reference sequence). The CDR3 length is 12 residues. The V end was cut by 6 bases, the J end by 4 bases, with 9 bases between.

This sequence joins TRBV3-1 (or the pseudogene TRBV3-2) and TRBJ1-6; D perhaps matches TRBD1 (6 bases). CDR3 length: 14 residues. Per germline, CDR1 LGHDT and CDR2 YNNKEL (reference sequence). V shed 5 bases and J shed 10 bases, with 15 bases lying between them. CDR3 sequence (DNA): TGTGCCAGCAGCTCCATACAGGGCGGCTCACCCCTCCACTTT. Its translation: CASSSIQGGSPLHF.

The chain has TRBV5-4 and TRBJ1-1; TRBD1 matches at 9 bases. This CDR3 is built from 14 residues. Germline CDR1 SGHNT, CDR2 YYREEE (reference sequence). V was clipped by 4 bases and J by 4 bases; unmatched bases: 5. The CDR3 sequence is CASSRRDRVTEAFF. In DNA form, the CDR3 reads TGTGCCAGCAGCCGCCGGGACAGGGTCACTGAAGCTTTCTTT.

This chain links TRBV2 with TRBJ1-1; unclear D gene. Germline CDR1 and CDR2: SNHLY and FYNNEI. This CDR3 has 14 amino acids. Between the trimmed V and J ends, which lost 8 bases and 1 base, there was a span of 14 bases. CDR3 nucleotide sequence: TGTGCCAGCGGGAAGAGGGTGGAGAACACTGAAGCTTTCTTT. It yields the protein CASGKRVENTEAFF.

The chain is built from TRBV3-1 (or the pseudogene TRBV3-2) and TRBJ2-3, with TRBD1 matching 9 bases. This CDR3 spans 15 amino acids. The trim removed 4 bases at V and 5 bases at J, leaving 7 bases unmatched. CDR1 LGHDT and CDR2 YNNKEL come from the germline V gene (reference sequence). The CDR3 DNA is TGTGCCAGCAGCCCGCGACAGGGGGTGAGAGATACGCAGTATTTT. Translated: CASSPRQGVRDTQYF.

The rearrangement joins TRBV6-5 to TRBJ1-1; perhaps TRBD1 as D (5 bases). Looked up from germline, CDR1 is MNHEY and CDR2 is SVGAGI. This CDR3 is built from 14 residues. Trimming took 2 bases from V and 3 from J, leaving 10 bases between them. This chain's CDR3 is CASSYGRADTEAFF. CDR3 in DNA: TGTGCCAGCAGTTACGGCAGGGCCGACACTGAAGCTTTCTTT.

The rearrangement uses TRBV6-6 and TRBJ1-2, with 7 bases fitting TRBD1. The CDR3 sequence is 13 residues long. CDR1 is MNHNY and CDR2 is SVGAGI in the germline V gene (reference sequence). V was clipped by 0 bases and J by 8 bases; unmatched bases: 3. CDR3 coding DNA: TGTGCCAGCAGTTACTCAGGGGGCACGGGCTACACCTTC. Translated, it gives CASSYSGGTGYTF.

CDR3 nucleotide sequence: TGTGCCAGCAGTTGGGGGGGACGAAAAGGCAATGAAGCTTTCTTT. Amino acids: CASSWGGRKGNEAFF. The chain carries TRBV6-5 and TRBJ1-1; D is perhaps TRBD1 (5 bases). Per the germline V gene, CDR1 is MNHEY and CDR2 is SVGAGI. Trimming removed 4 bases at V and 7 bases at J, with 19 bases between. The CDR3 consists of 15 residues.

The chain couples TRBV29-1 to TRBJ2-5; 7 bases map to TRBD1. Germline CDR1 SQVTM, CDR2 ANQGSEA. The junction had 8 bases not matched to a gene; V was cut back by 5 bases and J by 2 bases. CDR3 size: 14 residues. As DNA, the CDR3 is TGCAGCGTTCGGGACAGAAGAACTCAAGAGACCCAGTACTTC. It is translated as CSVRDRRTQETQYF.